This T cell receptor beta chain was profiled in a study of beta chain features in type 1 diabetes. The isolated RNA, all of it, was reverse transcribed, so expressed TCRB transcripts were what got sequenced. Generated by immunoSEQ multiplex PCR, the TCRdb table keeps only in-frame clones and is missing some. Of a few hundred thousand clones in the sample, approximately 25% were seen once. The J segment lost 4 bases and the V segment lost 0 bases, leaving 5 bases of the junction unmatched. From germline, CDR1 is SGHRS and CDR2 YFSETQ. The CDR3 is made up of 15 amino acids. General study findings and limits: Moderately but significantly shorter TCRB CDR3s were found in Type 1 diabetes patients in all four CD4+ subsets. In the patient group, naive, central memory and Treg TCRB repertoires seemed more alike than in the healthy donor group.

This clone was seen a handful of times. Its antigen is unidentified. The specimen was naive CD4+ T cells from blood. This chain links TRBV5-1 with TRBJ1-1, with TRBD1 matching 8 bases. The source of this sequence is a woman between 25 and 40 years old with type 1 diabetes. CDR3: CASSLGTGTGTEAFF. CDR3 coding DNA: TGCGCCAGCAGCTTGGGAACCGGGACAGGCACTGAAGCTTTCTTT.